Below, 8 T cell receptor beta chains from the same sample are listed, as sequenced in a study of blood T cell repertoires in COVID-19. Some clones are missing from TCRdb's copy, which holds only in-frame ones; the method was immunoSEQ multiplex PCR. The sample records approximately 500,000 clones, 85% to 90% being singletons. Source material: peripheral blood. The receptors come from a woman in her forties or fifties with COVID-19, enrolled during active disease.

V usage is TRBV5-4 and J usage is TRBJ2-7; tentatively, D is TRBD2 (6 bases). Trimming took off 1 base at V and 3 bases at J, with 20 bases between the two ends. This CDR3 is built from 17 residues. Germline V gene sequence: CDR1 SGHNT, CDR2 YYREEE (reference sequence). The CDR3 region has the DNA TGTGCCAGCAGCTTGACACCAGCCGGGACTTGGGACTACGAGCAGTACTTC. It yields the protein CASSLTPAGTWDYEQYF.

This clone was detected once. The genes are TRBV10-3 and TRBJ1-3; the match to TRBD1 covers 7 bases. CDR3 length: 16 residues. The ends lost 10 bases at V and 2 bases at J; junction bases unmatched: 14. Germline V lookup: CDR1 ENHRY, CDR2 SYGVKD. CDR3 sequence: CATQEREGAPGNTIYF. DNA for the CDR3: TGTGCCACCCAAGAGAGAGAGGGGGCGCCTGGAAACACCATATATTTT.

The chain links TRBV24-1 to TRBJ1-6, with D perhaps TRBD1 (6 bases). Germline lookup yields CDR1 KGHDR and CDR2 SFDVKD. The length of the CDR3 is 17 residues. V lost 4 bases, J lost 7 bases, and 19 bases lay in between. CDR3 bases: TGTGCCACCAGTGACAGTGCCCCAGGGGCTGGGAATTCACCCCTCCACTTT. It specifies CATSDSAPGAGNSPLHF.

This clone was observed a single time. The chain combines TRBV7-7 with TRBJ2-5, with a tentative D call TRBD2 (6 bases). The germline V gene has CDR1 SSHAT and CDR2 FNYEAQ (reference sequence). With 2 bases removed from V and 5 bases from J, the gap between germline ends came to 12 bases. CDR3 length: 14 residues. The CDR3: CASSLLLASETQYF. CDR3 in DNA: TGTGCCAGCAGCTTATTACTAGCATCGGAGACCCAGTACTTC.

The chain couples TRBV10-3 to TRBJ2-1, with D perhaps matching TRBD2 (6 bases). The CDR3 covers 14 residues. The V and J ends lost 2 bases and 4 bases respectively, with 9 bases between them. CDR1 is ENHRY, CDR2 SYGVKD, per germline. The CDR3 DNA sequence: TGTGCCATCAGTGAGGGGACTGCATACAATGAGCAGTTCTTC. Its protein product is CAISEGTAYNEQFF.

The gene calls are TRBV7-9 and TRBJ1-2; D is possibly TRBD1 (6 bases). Germline CDR1 reads SEHNR; CDR2 reads FQNEAQ (reference sequence). Trimming cost V 6 bases and J 1 base, with 21 bases left between them. This CDR3 is 17 amino acids long. The CDR3 region is CASSPITGTPFNYGYTF. The CDR3 coding sequence is TGTGCCAGCAGTCCGATCACCGGGACACCCTTTAACTATGGCTACACCTTC.

As regards this clone: At the DNA level, this CDR3 is encoded by other sequences in the same sample as well. The J gene is TRBJ1-2, the V gene TRBV19; D is perhaps TRBD1 (5 bases). Germline-derived CDR1 and CDR2 are LNHDA and SQIVND (reference sequence). The germline V and J ends were trimmed by 4 bases and 0 bases, with 9 bases remaining between them. The length of the CDR3 is 14 residues. This chain's CDR3 is CASSTTGANYGYTF. The CDR3 DNA reads as TGTGCCAGTAGTACCACGGGGGCTAACTATGGCTACACCTTC.

The chain recombines TRBV15 with TRBJ2-7, with D perhaps TRBD1 (5 bases). The CDR3 is made up of 15 amino acids. Deletions cut 2 bases from V and 0 bases from J, with 11 bases between. Germline CDR1 LNHNV, CDR2 YYDKDF (reference sequence). The CDR3 here is CATSRRQTSSYEQYF. CDR3 DNA: TGTGCCACCAGCAGACGACAGACATCCTCCTACGAGCAGTACTTC.